Shown below are 32 T cell receptor beta chains from a single sample sequenced in a study of blood T cell repertoires in COVID-19. The data were produced by immunoSEQ multiplex PCR, yet TCRdb's version contains in-frame clones alone and is incomplete. This table has about 130,000 clones, 74% appearing once. The specimen was peripheral blood. The source is a man in his fifties or sixties with acute or convalescent COVID-19.

J is TRBJ1-3 and V is TRBV6-6; weak D call: TRBD1 (6 bases). Germline CDR1 and CDR2: MNHNY and SVGAGI (reference sequence). This CDR3 spans 16 amino acids. Trimming took 7 bases from V and 3 from J, leaving 19 bases between them. In DNA, the CDR3 is TGTGCCAGCAACCCGATCAGGGAAGGGGGTGGAAACACCATATATTTT. Its translation is CASNPIREGGGNTIYF.

The chain has TRBV30 and TRBJ1-3, with D perhaps TRBD1 (5 bases). The CDR3 is 13 residues long. Germline CDR1 is GTSNPN and CDR2 is SVGIG (reference sequence). Trimming pared 2 bases from V and 7 bases from J, leaving 12 bases between. Here the CDR3 reads CAWSSAGLNTIYF. The CDR3 DNA reads TGTGCCTGGAGTTCAGCAGGGCTGAACACCATATATTTT. Using reference TRBV30 and TRBJ1-3 for the parts outside the CDR3, the full variable domain is SQTIHQWPATLVQPVGSPLSLECTVEGTSNPNLYWYRQAAGRGLQLLFYSVGIGQISSEVPQNLSASRPQDRQFILSSKKLLLSDSGFYLCAWSSAGLNTIYFGEGSWLTVV.

The CDR3: CSVLRGMSTDTQYF. The CDR3 bases are TGCAGCGTTCTCCGGGGGATGAGCACAGATACGCAGTATTTT. The J gene is TRBJ2-3, the V gene TRBV29-1, with D possibly being TRBD2 (6 bases). Looked up from germline, CDR1 is SQVTM and CDR2 is ANQGSEA. The V gene lost 5 bases and the J gene lost 0 bases, with 12 bases spanning the gap. This CDR3 region has 14 residues.

This clone showed up just a few times. The chain joins TRBV30 to TRBJ1-4; D is unresolved. The CDR3 totals 12 residues. V lost 5 bases, J lost 0 bases, and 4 bases lay in between. The germline gives CDR1 GTSNPN, CDR2 SVGIG (reference sequence). The CDR3 nucleotides are TGTGCCTGGTCGGCAACTAATGAAAAACTGTTTTTT. It is translated as CAWSATNEKLFF.

This clone came up a few times. J is TRBJ1-5 and V is TRBV19; D gene ambiguous. The CDR3 has 12 amino acids. V lost 7 bases to trimming and J lost 6 bases, with 10 bases between them. From germline, CDR1 is LNHDA and CDR2 SQIVND (reference sequence). CDR3 coding DNA: TGTGCCAGTATGCGGTTCGGTCAGCCCCAGCATTTT. Its translation: CASMRFGQPQHF.

The chain uses TRBV19 and TRBJ1-4; 10 bases map to TRBD1. Unmatched junction bases numbered 11, after V lost 4 bases and J lost 0 bases. Germline V lookup: CDR1 LNHDA, CDR2 SQIVND (reference sequence). The CDR3 has 19 amino acids. CDR3 region: CASSTRDRGYTATNEKLFF. The CDR3 bases are TGTGCCAGTAGTACTAGGGACAGGGGTTACACGGCAACTAATGAAAAACTGTTTTTT.

The rearrangement links TRBV5-1 to TRBJ2-7; D possibly corresponds to TRBD2 (7 bases). This CDR3 region has 15 residues. Trimming pared 0 bases from V and 2 bases from J, leaving 12 bases between. The germline V gene has CDR1 SGHRS and CDR2 YFSETQ. In DNA form, the CDR3 reads TGCGCCAGCAGCTTGGGGGCGGGGGCGACCTACGAGCAGTACTTC. It is translated as CASSLGAGATYEQYF.

This clone was counted a single time. The chain uses TRBV9 and TRBJ1-2, with D uncertain. This CDR3 has 14 amino acids. Germline assignment: CDR1 SGDLS and CDR2 YYNGEE. V dropped 3 bases and J dropped 7 bases, with 16 bases sitting between them. The DNA for the CDR3 is TGTGCCAGCAGCGCCCGCGGATTGGGTGGTGGCTACACCTTC. It yields the protein CASSARGLGGGYTF.

CDR3 coding DNA: TGTGCCAGCAGCTCTTTAGCGGGAGGGCCGAATGAGCAGTTCTTC. This encodes CASSSLAGGPNEQFF. The gene calls are TRBV11-3 and TRBJ2-1; TRBD2 agrees at 11 bases. Trimming cost V 4 bases and J 7 bases; bases outside gene matches: 6. The CDR3 length is 15 residues. Germline CDR1 SGHNT, CDR2 YENEEA.

This clone was seen only once. The chain carries TRBV30 and TRBJ2-3, with TRBD2 matching over 12 bases. Per germline, CDR1 GTSNPN and CDR2 SVGIG (reference sequence). Trimming removed 2 bases from V and 11 bases from J; junction bases left unmatched: 8. The CDR3 covers 14 residues. As DNA, the CDR3 is TGTGCCTGGAGTTTTACTAGCGGGGGGCCCAGGCAGTATTTT. It translates to CAWSFTSGGPRQYF.

The chain couples TRBV5-4 to TRBJ1-2; 9 positions agree with TRBD1. CDR3 length equals 15 residues. The germline gives CDR1 SGHNT, CDR2 YYREEE (reference sequence). V gave up 0 bases and J gave up 4 bases; unmatched junction bases: 4. Here the CDR3 reads CASSLEATGGYGYTF. CDR3 nucleotides: TGTGCCAGCAGCTTGGAAGCGACAGGGGGCTATGGCTACACCTTC.

The V and J genes are TRBV11-2 and TRBJ1-5; D possibly corresponds to TRBD1 (6 bases). The germline V gene encodes CDR1 SGHAT and CDR2 FQNNGV. V dropped 3 bases and J dropped 1 base, with 10 bases sitting between them. CDR3 size: 15 residues. This chain's CDR3 is CASSFTQGSNQPQHF. As DNA, the CDR3 is TGTGCCAGCAGCTTTACTCAGGGGAGCAATCAGCCCCAGCATTTT.

This chain joins TRBV18 and TRBJ1-1; the match to TRBD1 covers 10 bases. Per the germline V gene, CDR1 is KGHSH and CDR2 is LQKENI. V trimming: 3 bases; J trimming: 3 bases; junction bases outside the gene matches: 7. There are 16 residues in the CDR3. The CDR3 sequence: CASSPRQGAWDTEAFF. The CDR3 nucleotides read TGTGCCAGCTCACCCCGACAGGGGGCATGGGACACTGAAGCTTTCTTT.

The chain recombines TRBV6-1 with TRBJ1-1; 10 bases are a match to TRBD1. This CDR3 has 15 amino acids. Germline V lookup: CDR1 MNHNS, CDR2 SASEGT. The V gene end was trimmed by 3 bases and the J gene end by 8 bases; junction bases not matched to a gene: 9. As DNA, the CDR3 is TGTGCCAGCAGTGACCCGGGACAGGGGAAGGCCGAAGCTTTCTTT. Translating gives CASSDPGQGKAEAFF.

The CDR3 reads CATSRGDIVGEKLFF. In DNA form, the CDR3 reads TGTGCCACCAGCAGAGGGGACATCGTAGGAGAAAAACTGTTTTTT. This rearrangement joins TRBV15 to TRBJ1-4, with D possibly matching TRBD1 (6 bases). The CDR3 length is 15 residues. Germline CDR1 and CDR2: LNHNV and YYDKDF (reference sequence). The germline V and J ends were trimmed by 1 base and 8 bases, with 14 bases remaining between them.

This clone was observed a handful of times. The CDR3 is CASSTTRDTQYF. Written as DNA, the CDR3 is TGTGCCAGCTCTACGACGCGGGATACGCAGTATTTT. The V gene is TRBV18, the J gene TRBJ2-3, with no clear D. The length of the CDR3 is 12 residues. Germline V lookup: CDR1 KGHSH, CDR2 LQKENI. V lost 6 bases, J lost 6 bases, and 10 bases lay in between.

In this sample, this clone turned up once. The V call is TRBV19, the J call TRBJ1-2, with 9 bases aligning to TRBD1. Germline values: CDR1 LNHDA, CDR2 SQIVND (reference sequence). With 3 bases clipped from V and 7 bases from J, the junction kept 3 bases outside the gene matches. CDR3 length equals 13 residues. Written as DNA, the CDR3 is TGTGCCAGTAGTATTGGGACAGGGATTGGCTACACCTTC. Protein sequence: CASSIGTGIGYTF. The whole variable domain, filled in from reference TRBV19 and TRBJ1-2, reads DGGITQSPKYLFRKEGQNVTLSCEQNLNHDAMYWYRQDPGQGLRLIYYSQIVNDFQKGDIAEGYSVSREKKESFPLTVTSAQKNPTAFYLCASSIGTGIGYTFGSGTRLTVV.

The chain recombines TRBV4-1 with TRBJ1-4, with D unresolved. This CDR3 is built from 16 residues. V was shortened by 2 bases and J by 4 bases, with 14 bases between the two germline ends. Germline assignment: CDR1 MGHRA and CDR2 YSYEKL. The CDR3 DNA sequence: TGCGCCAGCAGCCAACCTCGGGAACGCCTTAATGAAAAACTGTTTTTT. This translates into CASSQPRERLNEKLFF.

V gene TRBV24-1 combines with J gene TRBJ2-3, with 7 bases identical to TRBD2. CDR3 size: 15 residues. CDR1 is KGHDR and CDR2 is SFDVKD in the germline V gene. Losses at the gene ends were 1 base for V and 4 bases for J; bases not matched to a gene: 4. The CDR3 spells CATSDFSGRSDTQYF. The CDR3 bases are TGTGCCACCAGTGATTTTTCCGGGAGGTCAGATACGCAGTATTTT.

This chain links TRBV7-8 with TRBJ1-2; D is unclear. The CDR3 has 16 amino acids. V was pared by 0 bases and J by 1 base, with 12 bases between. Germline V gene sequence: CDR1 SGHVS, CDR2 FQNEAQ. The CDR3 DNA is TGTGCCAGCAGCTTAGCTATTGGCAGGATTAACTATGGCTACACCTTC. Translating gives CASSLAIGRINYGYTF. Looking up the rest from reference TRBV7-8 and TRBJ1-2 gives the full variable domain: GAGVSQSPRYKVAKRGQDVALRCDPISGHVSLFWYQQALGQGPEFLTYFQNEAQLDKSGLPSDRFFAERPEGSVSTLKIQRTQQEDSAVYLCASSLAIGRINYGYTFGSGTRLTVV.

The chain carries TRBV30 and TRBJ1-3; 9 nucleotides agree with TRBD1. The CDR3 has 16 amino acids. The J segment lost 0 bases and the V segment lost 7 bases, leaving 10 bases of the junction unmatched. Germline V gene sequence: CDR1 GTSNPN, CDR2 SVGIG (reference sequence). The CDR3 nucleotides are TGTGCCTTCTTCTCCGGGACAGGGTTCTCTGGAAACACCATATATTTT. It specifies CAFFSGTGFSGNTIYF.

This clone was detected only a few times. The chain links TRBV3-1 (or the pseudogene TRBV3-2) to TRBJ2-7; D not resolved. CDR1 is LGHDT, CDR2 YNNKEL, per germline (reference sequence). V lost 2 bases to trimming and J lost 0 bases, with 8 bases between them. There are 14 residues in the CDR3. The CDR3 DNA follows: TGTGCCAGCAGCCAATGGAGAAGCTCCTACGAGCAGTACTTC. Translated, it gives CASSQWRSSYEQYF.

This sequence joins TRBV2 and TRBJ2-5, with a weak D call TRBD2 (5 bases). The CDR3 is 12 amino acids. The germline V and J ends were trimmed by 6 bases and 8 bases, with 13 bases remaining between them. The germline V gene has CDR1 SNHLY and CDR2 FYNNEI. The CDR3 loop is CASRGEGYTQYF. In DNA form, the CDR3 reads TGTGCCAGCAGGGGAGAGGGATATACCCAGTACTTC.

This rearrangement joins TRBV10-2 to TRBJ2-7; D gene uncertain. V was shortened by 5 bases and J by 0 bases, with 5 bases between the two germline ends. CDR1 and CDR2 from the germline V gene are WSHSY and SAAADI. This CDR3 is built from 12 residues. CDR3 region: CASSPTSYEQYF. The CDR3 bases are TGCGCCAGCAGTCCTACCTCCTACGAGCAGTACTTC.

This clone is medium-sized in the sample. The sample has other DNA sequences that encode this CDR3 too. The J gene is TRBJ1-1, the V gene TRBV18, with 7 bases that match TRBD1. Germline V gene data show CDR1 as KGHSH and CDR2 as LQKENI. This CDR3 spans 14 amino acids. The V and J ends lost 6 bases and 0 bases, in that order; junction bases with no gene match: 4. In DNA form, the CDR3 reads TGTGCCAGCTCCCCGGACAGGCTGAACACTGAAGCTTTCTTT. As protein: CASSPDRLNTEAFF.

V gene TRBV24-1 combines with J gene TRBJ2-3, with D tentatively TRBD1 (5 bases). The germline CDR1 and CDR2 sequences are KGHDR and SFDVKD. This CDR3 region has 15 residues. V lost 2 bases, J lost 0 bases, and 8 bases lay in between. The CDR3 is CATSDYTGSTDTQYF. DNA for the CDR3: TGTGCCACCAGTGATTACACAGGCAGCACAGATACGCAGTATTTT.

The chain couples TRBV4-1 to TRBJ1-2; no reliable D call. V lost 0 bases and J lost 3, with 14 bases in between. In germline, CDR1 is MGHRA, CDR2 YSYEKL. The CDR3 consists of 16 residues. CDR3 loop: CASSQDLTGKYYGYTF. For the CDR3, the DNA is TGCGCCAGCAGCCAAGATTTAACGGGAAAATACTATGGCTACACCTTC.

J is TRBJ2-7 and V is TRBV19; the match to TRBD1 covers 7 bases. Germline V gene lookup returns CDR1 LNHDA and CDR2 SQIVND (reference sequence). V shed 4 bases, J shed 3 bases, and the junction held 6 bases outside the gene matches. The CDR3 spans 14 residues. CDR3 sequence (DNA): TGTGCCAGTAGTAAAACAGGGGTAGGCTACGAGCAGTACTTC. Protein sequence: CASSKTGVGYEQYF.

The chain has TRBV28 and TRBJ1-4, with D perhaps TRBD1 (5 bases). The CDR3 sequence is 15 residues long. The V end lost 9 bases, the J end lost 0 bases, and 14 bases lay between the germline ends. Germline V gene sequence: CDR1 MDHEN, CDR2 SYDVKM. CDR3: CASGGGASTNEKLFF. DNA for the CDR3: TGTGCCAGTGGGGGAGGGGCCTCAACTAATGAAAAACTGTTTTTT.

The chain employs TRBV24-1 and TRBJ2-2; D is undetermined. There are 15 residues in the CDR3. From germline, CDR1 is KGHDR and CDR2 SFDVKD. Trimming removed 9 bases at V and 0 bases at J, with 13 bases between. CDR3 residues: CATSTPPPNTGELFF. The CDR3 DNA reads as TGTGCCACCTCGACACCACCTCCGAACACCGGGGAGCTGTTTTTT.

V usage is TRBV3-1 (or the pseudogene TRBV3-2) and J usage is TRBJ2-1, with 8 nucleotides matching TRBD2. The CDR3 sequence is 17 residues long. J lost 0 bases, V lost 0 bases, and 4 bases had no gene match. Germline V gene sequence: CDR1 LGHDT, CDR2 YNNKEL (reference sequence). The CDR3: CASSQDSAGGSYNEQFF. In nucleotides, the CDR3 is TGTGCCAGCAGCCAAGATAGCGCGGGAGGCTCCTACAATGAGCAGTTCTTC.

This clone appeared a few times. V gene TRBV29-1 combines with J gene TRBJ1-2, with 7 bases identical to TRBD1. Looked up from germline, CDR1 is SQVTM and CDR2 is ANQGSEA. This CDR3 contains 14 residues. V trimming: 4 bases; J trimming: 2 bases; junction bases outside the gene matches: 7. CDR3 amino acids: CSVVTGATNYGYTF. CDR3 nucleotide sequence: TGCAGCGTTGTCACAGGGGCGACGAACTATGGCTACACCTTC.